These 22 T cell receptor beta chains were all obtained from the same sample, sequenced in a study of regulatory T cells in long-lasting Graves disease. As to time point: newly diagnosed GD, antithyroid drugs for less than 3 months. Isolated PBMC RNA provided the starting material for the TCR library. Construction of the TCR beta libraries employed iRepertoire HTBI primers in conjunction with Arm-PCR of CDR3 regions. TCRdb re-analysed the multiplex PCR reads in MiXCR, keeping a single row per CDR3 protein. The repertoire has about 460,000 distinct CDR3 sequences, around 13% of them found once; the top ten carry roughly a sixth. The same specimen was also included in a second study, on T cells in Graves' hyperthyroidism and ophthalmopathy.

Sequencing was performed on peripheral blood mononuclear cells (PBMCs), taken at new diagnosis, from a patient treated with antithyroid drugs. These TCRs come from a woman between 45 and 65 years old with Graves disease.

This clonotype occurred many times. The chain uses TRBV28 and TRBJ2-7; D assignment may be TRBD1 or TRBD2 (6 bases each). The germline CDR1 and CDR2 sequences are MDHEN and SYDVKM. V was shortened by 4 bases and J by 3 bases, with 16 bases between the two germline ends. This CDR3 is built from 15 residues. The CDR3 reads CASSSGGGSNYEQYF. CDR3 DNA: TGTGCCAGCAGTTCAGGAGGGGGGAGTAACTACGAGCAGTACTTC.

The CDR3 sequence: CSATMSVRELDYNEQFF. CDR3 sequence (DNA): TGCAGTGCAACAATGTCGGTGCGGGAGCTAGACTACAATGAGCAGTTCTTC. This chain connects TRBV20-1 to TRBJ2-1; 7 positions match TRBD2. The CDR3 has 17 amino acids. Per the germline V gene, CDR1 is DFQATT and CDR2 is SNEGSKA (reference sequence). Unmatched junction bases numbered 17, after V lost 6 bases and J lost 3 bases.

The gene calls are TRBV28 and TRBJ2-3; the match to TRBD2 covers 11 bases. CDR3 length: 18 amino acids. Germline CDR1 reads MDHEN; CDR2 reads SYDVKM. After removal of 0 bases from V and 0 bases from J, the junction contained 5 bases not matched to a gene. As DNA, the CDR3 is TGTGCCAGCAGTTTATGGCAGACTAGCGGGGCTAGCACAGATACGCAGTATTTT. Its protein product is CASSLWQTSGASTDTQYF.

Only a few counts were recorded for this clonotype. The J gene is TRBJ2-1, the V gene TRBV5-1; 8 positions agree with TRBD1. This CDR3 region has 17 residues. Germline loops: CDR1 SGHRS, CDR2 YFSETQ. Germline trimming cut 0 bases from V and 2 bases from J; bases unmatched to any gene: 7. CDR3 protein: CASSLGTGYGPYNEQFF. CDR3 coding DNA: TGCGCCAGCAGCTTGGGGACAGGGTACGGGCCCTACAATGAGCAGTTCTTC.

Ten or more counts support this clonotype. The V call is TRBV7-2, the J call TRBJ2-1; TRBD1 is a possible D gene (6 bases). With 6 bases removed from V and 7 bases from J, the gap between germline ends came to 22 bases. Germline V lookup: CDR1 SGHTA, CDR2 FQGNSA. This CDR3 is built from 16 residues. The CDR3 region has the DNA TGTGCCAGCAGGAGAACCAAATACAGGGAATCGAATGAGCAGTTCTTC. Protein: CASRRTKYRESNEQFF. The full variable domain, with the rest looked up from reference TRBV7-2 and TRBJ2-1, is GAGVSQSPSNKVTEKGKDVELRCDPISGHTALYWYRQSLGQGLEFLIYFQGNSAPDKSGLPSDRFSAERTGGSVSTLTIQRTQQEDSAVYLCASRRTKYRESNEQFFGPGTRLTVL.

Concerning this clonotype: A clone one base away is much larger, so this may be a read error. In DNA form, the CDR3 reads TGTGCCAGCAGTTTAGCCACGGACAGGACGAACTACGAGCAGTTCTTC. Translation gives CASSLATDRTNYEQFF. The chain combines TRBV12-3 or TRBV12-4 with TRBJ2-1; 7 bases are shared with TRBD1. The V and J ends lost 0 bases and 10 bases, in that order; junction bases with no gene match: 12. This CDR3 has 16 amino acids.

This clonotype was counted many times. V usage is TRBV11-2 and J usage is TRBJ2-1, with D possibly matching TRBD1 (6 bases). The ends were cut back, 0 bases at V and 11 bases at J, with 11 bases in the middle. The length of the CDR3 is 13 residues. CDR1 is SGHAT and CDR2 is FQNNGV in the germline V gene. Here the CDR3 reads CASSLDLQGKQFF. The CDR3 coding sequence is TGTGCCAGCAGCTTAGATCTACAGGGAAAGCAGTTCTTC.

Note on this clonotype: This clone may be a read error of a much larger clone one base away. The chain uses TRBV12-3 or TRBV12-4 and TRBJ2-1, with a tentative D call TRBD2 (6 bases). Trimming pared 7 bases from V and 10 bases from J, leaving 14 bases between. There are 12 residues in the CDR3. CDR3 in amino acids: CASNGGTYEQFF. The CDR3 nucleotides are TGTGCCAGCAATGGGGGGACCTACGAGCAGTTCTTC.

In this sample, this clonotype turned up many times. The rearrangement uses TRBV7-2 and TRBJ2-3; D remains unclear. Germline assignment: CDR1 SGHTA and CDR2 FQGNSA. This CDR3 region has 15 residues. V gave up 1 base and J gave up 2 bases, with 10 bases separating them. The CDR3 coding sequence is TGTGCCAGCAGCTTAGGAGCAGAGTTCACAGATACGCAGTATTTT. It codes for CASSLGAEFTDTQYF.

This clonotype was seen at least ten times. The chain combines TRBV2 with TRBJ2-7; 7 nucleotides agree with TRBD1. CDR1 and CDR2 (germline): SNHLY, FYNNEI. V gave up 5 bases and J gave up 12 bases; unmatched junction bases: 7. CDR3 length equals 11 residues. Here the CDR3 reads CASSWDSLPYF. In DNA form, the CDR3 reads TGTGCCAGCAGTTGGGACAGCCTCCCGTACTTC.

This clonotype was found many times. This chain joins TRBV12-3 or TRBV12-4 and TRBJ2-1; 8 nucleotides agree with TRBD2. Trimming cost V 6 bases and J 5 bases; bases outside gene matches: 6. The CDR3 is made up of 14 amino acids. CDR3 coding DNA: TGTGCCAGCAGACCCAGCGGGGGACACAATGAGCAGTTCTTC. Its translation is CASRPSGGHNEQFF.

This clonotype showed up just a few times. This chain joins TRBV4-1 and TRBJ2-1, with no clear D. The CDR3 length is 14 residues. V lost 4 bases to trimming and J lost 4 bases, with 11 bases between them. CDR1 and CDR2 (germline): MGHRA, YSYEKL. CDR3 protein: CASSPYVGYNEQFF. CDR3 nucleotide sequence: TGCGCCAGCAGCCCGTACGTAGGATACAATGAGCAGTTCTTC.

CDR3 loop: CASSLFPGDGYTF. The CDR3 DNA reads as TGTGCCAGCAGTTTATTTCCAGGGGATGGCTACACCTTC. This chain joins TRBV27 and TRBJ1-2, with a possible D match to TRBD1 (6 bases). This CDR3 has 13 amino acids. The V and J ends lost 1 base and 6 bases respectively, with 9 bases between them. The germline gives CDR1 MNHEY, CDR2 SMNVEV (reference sequence).

This clonotype came up many times. This chain links TRBV12-3 or TRBV12-4 with TRBJ1-2; D ambiguous. This CDR3 has 13 residues. The V gene lost 4 bases and the J gene lost 2 bases, with 8 bases spanning the gap. The CDR3 DNA is TGTGCCAGCAGTTACGACGGCAACTATGGCTACACCTTC. It is translated as CASSYDGNYGYTF.

This clonotype was recorded at least ten times. This chain uses TRBV7-9 with TRBJ1-2; unclear D gene. This CDR3 has 15 residues. The germline gives CDR1 SEHNR, CDR2 FQNEAQ (reference sequence). Trimming pared 2 bases from V and 0 bases from J, leaving 10 bases between. This CDR3 is CASSLPDPSNYGYTF. The CDR3 region has the DNA TGTGCCAGCAGCTTACCCGACCCTTCTAACTATGGCTACACCTTC.

This clonotype was recorded at least ten times. The chain carries TRBV6-1 and TRBJ1-1; 11 bases fit TRBD1. This CDR3 has 13 residues. Looked up from germline, CDR1 is MNHNS and CDR2 is SASEGT. With 5 bases clipped from V and 11 bases from J, the junction kept 7 bases outside the gene matches. The CDR3 sequence: CASSPGQGAVAFF. The CDR3 nucleotides read TGTGCCAGCAGTCCAGGACAGGGGGCGGTGGCTTTCTTT.

This clonotype showed up many times. V usage is TRBV20-1 and J usage is TRBJ2-1; 10 nucleotides line up with TRBD2. The CDR3 is 14 amino acids. Losses at the gene ends were 6 bases for V and 5 bases for J; bases not matched to a gene: 7. Germline V gene sequence: CDR1 DFQATT, CDR2 SNEGSKA (reference sequence). CDR3 nucleotide sequence: TGCAGTGCGGCTAGCGGGAGTGAAAACAATGAGCAGTTCTTC. Translation: CSAASGSENNEQFF.

The sample holds many counts of this clonotype. The rearrangement uses TRBV2 and TRBJ2-7; D not certain. The CDR3 extends over 10 amino acids. The V end was cut by 8 bases, the J end by 3 bases, with 5 bases between. Germline CDR1 and CDR2: SNHLY and FYNNEI. Here the CDR3 reads CASRIYEQYF. Here the CDR3 DNA reads TGTGCCAGCCGAATCTACGAGCAGTACTTC.

There are many counts of this clonotype. This chain uses TRBV28 with TRBJ1-2; D is unclear. The V gene lost 8 bases and the J gene lost 2 bases, with 9 bases spanning the gap. There are 12 residues in the CDR3. The germline gives CDR1 MDHEN, CDR2 SYDVKM. In DNA form, the CDR3 reads TGTGCCAGCCTTTTTGGGAACTATGGCTACACCTTC. Its translation is CASLFGNYGYTF.

For this clonotype: This sequence may be a read error, since a much larger clone differs from it by one base. The J gene is TRBJ2-7, the V gene TRBV5-1, with 7 bases matching TRBD1. Per germline, CDR1 SGHRS and CDR2 YFSETQ. CDR3 length equals 14 residues. In nucleotides, the CDR3 is TGCGCCAGCAGCTTTGGGACAGCGACCTACGCGCAGTACTTC. Translation: CASSFGTATYAQYF.

The J gene is TRBJ1-2, the V gene TRBV28; weak D call: TRBD1 (6 bases). Trimming took off 8 bases at V and 0 bases at J, with 13 bases between the two ends. CDR1 MDHEN and CDR2 SYDVKM come from the germline V gene. This CDR3 has 14 residues. CDR3 loop: CASFGGLANYGYTF. CDR3 nucleotides: TGTGCCAGCTTCGGGGGCTTGGCTAACTATGGCTACACCTTC.

This clonotype appeared a few times. This chain joins TRBV4-1 and TRBJ2-1; the D is unclear. The CDR3 consists of 16 residues. V lost 2 bases and J lost 5, with 16 bases in between. From germline, CDR1 is MGHRA and CDR2 YSYEKL. The CDR3 coding sequence is TGCGCCAGCAGCCAACCAGGACGTAAGAGAGACAATGAGCAGTTCTTC. As protein: CASSQPGRKRDNEQFF.